This T cell receptor beta chain was obtained from a study of T cell clones after liver transplantation. The wider study: Samples came from ITN030ST, which attempted immunosuppression withdrawal within 2 years of liver transplantation.

Repertoires were generated with immunoSEQ multiplex PCR, while TCRdb's copy carries only in-frame clones and drops some. Found here are approximately 51,000 clones, 55% to 85% of them singletons; the top ten hold around 9.5%. About this clone itself: The antigen remains unidentified.

Germline CDR1 and CDR2: SQVTM and ANQGSEA. V lost 2 bases and J lost 5, with 6 bases in between. This CDR3 contains 11 residues. Study observations and caveats: Post-transplant time points were not standardized, so conclusions are preliminary.

This receptor was obtained from a human patient who received a liver transplant. Some T cells may be transferred from the graft donor. Sequenced material: CD4+ T cells from blood, taken approximately 54 months after liver transplant. The rearrangement links TRBV29-1 to TRBJ1-2; unclear D gene. The CDR3 is CSVESGYGYTF. CDR3 nucleotide sequence: TGCAGCGTTGAAAGTGGGTATGGCTACACCTTC.